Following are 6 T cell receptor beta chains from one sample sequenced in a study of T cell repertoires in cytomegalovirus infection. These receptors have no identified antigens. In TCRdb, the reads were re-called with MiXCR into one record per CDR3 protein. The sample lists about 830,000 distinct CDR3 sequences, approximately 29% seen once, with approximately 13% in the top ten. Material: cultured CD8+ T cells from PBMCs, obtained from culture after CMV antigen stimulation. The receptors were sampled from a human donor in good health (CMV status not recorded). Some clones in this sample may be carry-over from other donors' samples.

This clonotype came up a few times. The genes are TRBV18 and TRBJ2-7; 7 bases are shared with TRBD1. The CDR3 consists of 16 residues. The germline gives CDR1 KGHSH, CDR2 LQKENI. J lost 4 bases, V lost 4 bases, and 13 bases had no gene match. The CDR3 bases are TGTGCCAGCTCACTCCCCCCCGGGACAGTCGCTTACGAGCAGTACTTC. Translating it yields CASSLPPGTVAYEQYF.

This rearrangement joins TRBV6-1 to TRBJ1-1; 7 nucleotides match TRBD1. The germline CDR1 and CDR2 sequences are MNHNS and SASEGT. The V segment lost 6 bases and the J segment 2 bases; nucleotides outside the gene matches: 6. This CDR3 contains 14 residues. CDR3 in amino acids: CASRDNRGNTEAFF. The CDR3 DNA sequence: TGTGCCAGCAGGGATAACAGGGGAAACACTGAAGCTTTCTTT.

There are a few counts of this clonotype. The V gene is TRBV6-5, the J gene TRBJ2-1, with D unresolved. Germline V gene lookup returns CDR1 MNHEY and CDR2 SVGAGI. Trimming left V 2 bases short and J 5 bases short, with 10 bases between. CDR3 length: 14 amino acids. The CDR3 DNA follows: TGTGCCAGCAGTTACGGGTTCGCCGACAATGAGCAGTTCTTC. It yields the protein CASSYGFADNEQFF.

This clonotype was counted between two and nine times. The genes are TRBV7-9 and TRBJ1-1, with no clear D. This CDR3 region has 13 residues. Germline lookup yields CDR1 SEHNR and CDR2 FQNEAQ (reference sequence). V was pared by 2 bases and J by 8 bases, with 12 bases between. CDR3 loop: CASSLPGRGEAFF. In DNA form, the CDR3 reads TGTGCCAGCAGCTTACCGGGGAGAGGGGAAGCTTTCTTT. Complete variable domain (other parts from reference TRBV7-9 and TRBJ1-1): DTGVSQNPRHKITKRGQNVTFRCDPISEHNRLYWYRQTLGQGPEFLTYFQNEAQLEKSRLLSDRFSAERPKGSFSTLEIQRTEQGDSAMYLCASSLPGRGEAFFGQGTRLTVV.

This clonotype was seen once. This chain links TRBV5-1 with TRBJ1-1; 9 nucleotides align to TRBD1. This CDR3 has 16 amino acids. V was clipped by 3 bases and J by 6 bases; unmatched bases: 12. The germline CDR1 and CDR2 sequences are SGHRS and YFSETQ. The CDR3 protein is CASSSLIGTGLPEAFF. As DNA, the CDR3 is TGCGCCAGCAGCTCCTTAATCGGGACAGGGTTACCTGAAGCTTTCTTT.

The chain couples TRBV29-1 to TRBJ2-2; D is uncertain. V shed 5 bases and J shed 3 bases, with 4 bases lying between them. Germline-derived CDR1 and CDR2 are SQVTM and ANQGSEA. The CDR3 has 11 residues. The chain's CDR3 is CSVLHTGELFF. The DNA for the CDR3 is TGCAGCGTTTTACACACCGGGGAGCTGTTTTTT.